The clone carrying this T cell receptor (beta chain) was counted many times. What it recognizes is unknown. This entry comes from a study of T cells in Graves' hyperthyroidism and ophthalmopathy. The CDR3 runs to 13 residues. V was trimmed by 1 base and J by 3 bases, leaving 6 bases between them. CDR1 and CDR2 from the germline V gene are SEHNR and FQNEAQ (reference sequence). In the ophthalmopathy cohort, Clinical Activity Score was at least 3, NOSPECS grade at least 4, and duration under 3 months. The study excluded patients with uncontrolled infection, other autoimmune disease, pregnancy or lactation. General study results and limits: Most thyroid clonotypes that were expanded above 0.001 also turned up in blood.

TCR beta CDR3 sequences were amplified from RNA transcripts. In the first-round RT-PCR of the TCR CDR3, the HTBI primer set was used. TCRdb redid the calling of the multiplex PCR reads with MiXCR, one entry per CDR3 protein. The sample carries roughly 560,000 distinct CDR3 sequences, roughly 14% recorded once. The TCR comes from a woman aged 40 to 50 with Graves' ophthalmopathy. The J gene is TRBJ1-1, the V gene TRBV7-9, with no clear D. The material sequenced was blood. The CDR3, as DNA: TGTGCCAGCAGCTTAGTGGCCTACACTGAAGCTTTCTTT. Its translation: CASSLVAYTEAFF.